Reported below is one T cell receptor beta chain. The CDR3 consists of 13 residues. Deletions cut 1 base from V and 3 bases from J, with 6 bases between. Looked up from germline, CDR1 is KGHSH and CDR2 is LQKENI. Some clones are missing from TCRdb's copy, which holds only in-frame ones; the method was immunoSEQ multiplex PCR. There are 60,000 to 70,000 clones in the sample; 75% to 85% occur only once, and about 9% lies in the top ten. The record originates from a study of glioma-infiltrating T cells after dendritic cell vaccination. The sequences come from blood, collected before dendritic cell vaccination. The chain couples TRBV18 to TRBJ1-1; D perhaps matches TRBD1 (6 bases). This clonotype was sampled from a human donor with glioblastoma. CDR3 amino acids: CASSPQGDTEAFF. Written as DNA, the CDR3 is TGTGCCAGCTCACCACAGGGGGACACTGAAGCTTTCTTT.